Listed here are 22 T cell receptor beta chains from one sample, sequenced in a study of monozygotic twins with inflammatory bowel disease. TCRdb re-analyzed the 5' RACE reads; it lists each CDR3 protein once, without DNA. Reported are some 300,000 distinct CDR3 sequences; the ten largest clones contain 5% to 6%. The sequenced material came from blood. Source of these receptors: a human donor with ulcerative colitis or Crohn's disease, or a healthy co-twin of an affected twin (not recorded which).

The rearrangement joins TRBV20-1 to TRBJ2-1; TCRdb reports TRBD1, a call that lacks DNA to check it against. Germline CDR1 and CDR2: DFQATT and SNEGSKA (reference sequence). The CDR3 consists of 14 residues. This CDR3 is CSARPPFSYNEQFF.

This rearrangement joins TRBV12-3 or TRBV12-4 to TRBJ1-6. This CDR3 has 14 amino acids. The CDR3 region is CASSQRSYNSPLHF.

This CDR3 reads CASSPPSGAGYGYTF. The chain links TRBV18 to TRBJ1-2; TCRdb names TRBD1, which stays unverified in the absence of DNA. This CDR3 is built from 15 residues. The germline gives CDR1 KGHSH, CDR2 LQKENI.

The chain recombines TRBV18 with TRBJ2-3; no DNA is available, so the TRBD1 call from TCRdb remains unchecked. The CDR3 spans 16 residues. Germline lookup yields CDR1 KGHSH and CDR2 LQKENI. CDR3 residues: CASSPLSGRQTDTQYF.

The rearrangement uses TRBV5-4 and TRBJ1-5; TCRdb calls TRBD1, which cannot be checked without DNA. Per germline, CDR1 SGHNT and CDR2 YYREEE (reference sequence). The CDR3 length is 13 residues. The CDR3 is CASSEGQSQPQHF.

The rearrangement links TRBV25-1 to TRBJ2-7. Looked up from germline, CDR1 is MGHDK and CDR2 is SYGVNS. The CDR3 consists of 15 residues. The CDR3 loop is CASSESIGNKYEQYF.

The CDR3 spells CASSLVGYEQFF. The V and J genes are TRBV7-2 and TRBJ2-1. The CDR3 has 12 amino acids. Germline V CDR1 and CDR2: SGHTA, FQGNSA.

CDR3 region: CSATGRVETQYF. The V call is TRBV20-1, the J call TRBJ2-5. The germline V gene encodes CDR1 DFQATT and CDR2 SNEGSKA (reference sequence). This CDR3 has 12 residues.

The J gene is TRBJ2-2, the V gene TRBV15; TCRdb indicates TRBD1, and absent DNA this call remains unverified. This CDR3 contains 15 residues. CDR1 is LNHNV and CDR2 is YYDKDF in the germline V gene (reference sequence). CDR3 region: CATSRRTGLAGELFF. Based on the CDR3 plus reference TRBV15 and TRBJ2-2, the full variable domain is DAMVIQNPRYQVTQFGKPVTLSCSQTLNHNVMYWYQQKSSQAPKLLFHYYDKDFNNEADTPDNFQSRRPNTSFCFLDIRSPGLGDTAMYLCATSRRTGLAGELFFGEGSRLTVL.

The gene calls are TRBV18 and TRBJ2-4; TCRdb indicates TRBD2, and absent DNA this call remains unverified. CDR3 length: 17 amino acids. Germline CDR1 and CDR2: KGHSH and LQKENI. CDR3 loop: CASSTRGGREGMNIQYF.

V is TRBV4-2 and J is TRBJ1-2; absent DNA, TCRdb's TRBD1 call cannot be checked. Germline V gives CDR1 LGHNA, CDR2 YNFKEQ. This CDR3 spans 17 amino acids. CDR3 in amino acids: CASSQDRGSHDRYGYTF.

The chain carries TRBV5-1 and TRBJ2-5; the D gene TCRdb calls, TRBD1, cannot be checked with no DNA. Germline V gene sequence: CDR1 SGHRS, CDR2 YFSETQ. CDR3 size: 15 residues. The CDR3 loop reads CASSLRGTALETQYF.

The chain couples TRBV6-2 or TRBV6-3 to TRBJ2-3; the D call from TCRdb, TRBD1, cannot be confirmed without DNA. Germline CDR1 MNHEY, CDR2 SVGEGT. This CDR3 has 15 residues. CDR3 sequence reads: CATSVRGRSADTQYF.

The V gene is TRBV19, the J gene TRBJ1-3. Germline V gene sequence: CDR1 LNHDA, CDR2 SQIVND (reference sequence). The CDR3 is made up of 14 amino acids. The CDR3 is CASKFGPAGNTIYF.

The J gene is TRBJ1-2, the V gene TRBV27; TCRdb indicates TRBD1, and absent DNA this call remains unverified. In germline, CDR1 is MNHEY, CDR2 SMNVEV (reference sequence). This CDR3 contains 13 residues. The CDR3: CASRLRGNYGYTF.

The chain carries TRBV4-1 and TRBJ1-5; TCRdb designates TRBD1, a call that cannot be tested without DNA. CDR3 size: 18 residues. Germline V gene data show CDR1 as MGHRA and CDR2 as YSYEKL. CDR3 region: CASSQIALAYGLPQPQHF.

This chain joins TRBV12-5 and TRBJ2-1; without DNA, the TCRdb call of TRBD2 cannot be checked. The CDR3 spans 15 residues. CDR1 is LGHNT and CDR2 is FRNRAP in the germline V gene. CDR3 residues: CASAFGSGRSHEQFF.

The rearrangement links TRBV4-3 to TRBJ2-7. Germline V CDR1 and CDR2: LGHNA, YSLEER. The CDR3 runs to 16 residues. The CDR3 loop reads CASSQDLANYPYEQYF.

The chain links TRBV29-1 to TRBJ2-3; TCRdb outputs TRBD1, but without DNA this stays unchecked. The length of the CDR3 is 16 residues. Germline V gene lookup returns CDR1 SQVTM and CDR2 ANQGSEA. The CDR3 loop is CSVRGGPTGSTDTQYF.

The chain has TRBV29-1 and TRBJ2-3; TCRdb names TRBD2, which stays unverified in the absence of DNA. Germline V gene data show CDR1 as SQVTM and CDR2 as ANQGSEA. There are 14 residues in the CDR3. The CDR3 sequence: CSGASGTSTDTQYF.

The rearrangement joins TRBV18 to TRBJ2-5; TCRdb outputs TRBD1, but without DNA this stays unchecked. The CDR3 runs to 15 residues. Germline values: CDR1 KGHSH, CDR2 LQKENI. The CDR3 sequence is CASSRTQGYQETQYF.

The rearrangement links TRBV7-2 to TRBJ1-6. This CDR3 spans 13 amino acids. Looked up from germline, CDR1 is SGHTA and CDR2 is FQGNSA. CDR3 in amino acids: CASGSLTNSPLHF.